The rows below give T cell receptor beta chains drawn from one sample of a study of blood T cell repertoires in COVID-19. The method was immunoSEQ multiplex PCR; TCRdb's version includes in-frame clones alone and lacks a portion of them. In the table there are around 76,000 clones, about four fifths of which are singletons. Sequencing input: peripheral blood. All receptors derive from a woman aged 65 to 85 with acute or convalescent COVID-19. CDR3s include the opening cysteine and the closing phenylalanine or tryptophan. D genes are given only for firm matches. Clone size is shown for a subset of rows, as once, few, many or a class of expanded clone.

d_call: TRBD1; v_call: TRBV18; clone_size: NA; j_call: TRBJ2-1; cdr3_nt: TGTGCCAGCTCACCATTAGGGGGCACTGAGCAGTTCTTC; cdr3_aa: CASSPLGGTEQFF
d_call: NA; v_call: TRBV7-2; clone_size: NA; j_call: TRBJ2-5; cdr3_nt: TGTGCCAGCAGCTTGGGACACAGCCAGGAGACCCAGTACTTC; cdr3_aa: CASSLGHSQETQYF
d_call: NA; v_call: TRBV7-9; clone_size: NA; j_call: TRBJ1-4; cdr3_nt: TGTGCCAGCAGCTTAGAAGGCGGAGCGGGAGAAAAACTGTTTTTT; cdr3_aa: CASSLEGGAGEKLFF
d_call: NA; v_call: TRBV7-9; clone_size: few; j_call: TRBJ2-5; cdr3_nt: TGTGCCAGCAGCTTAGTCGGCAGGGGTGGCCAAGAGACCCAGTACTTC; cdr3_aa: CASSLVGRGGQETQYF
d_call: TRBD1; v_call: TRBV24-1; clone_size: NA; j_call: TRBJ2-1; cdr3_nt: TGTGCCACCAGTACTCGGGACAGGGGTAGCAATGAGCAGTTCTTC; cdr3_aa: CATSTRDRGSNEQFF
d_call: NA; v_call: TRBV7-9; clone_size: NA; j_call: TRBJ2-5; cdr3_nt: TGTGCCAGCAGCTTTCCGGGGGTATGGGAGACCCAGTACTTC; cdr3_aa: CASSFPGVWETQYF
d_call: TRBD2; v_call: TRBV30; clone_size: NA; j_call: TRBJ2-3; cdr3_nt: TGTGCCTGGAGTGTAAGCGGGGCCGGGGATACGCAGTATTTT; cdr3_aa: CAWSVSGAGDTQYF
d_call: NA; v_call: TRBV11-2; clone_size: NA; j_call: TRBJ2-6; cdr3_nt: TGTGCCAGCAGGGGGCTATCCTCTGGGGCCAACGTCCTGACTTTC; cdr3_aa: CASRGLSSGANVLTF
d_call: NA; v_call: TRBV14; clone_size: once; j_call: TRBJ2-5; cdr3_nt: TGTGCCAGCAGCCAAGATATCCAGGTTGAGACCCAGTACTTC; cdr3_aa: CASSQDIQVETQYF
d_call: NA; v_call: TRBV3-1/TRBV3-2; clone_size: NA; j_call: TRBJ2-3; cdr3_nt: TGTGCCAGCAGCCAAGTACCCGGGGGGCCTAGCACAGATACGCAGTATTTT; cdr3_aa: CASSQVPGGPSTDTQYF
d_call: NA; v_call: TRBV7-2; clone_size: NA; j_call: TRBJ2-3; cdr3_nt: TGTGCCAGCAGGCTCGGACTTGGCACAGATACGCAGTATTTT; cdr3_aa: CASRLGLGTDTQYF
d_call: NA; v_call: TRBV5-1; clone_size: NA; j_call: TRBJ2-7; cdr3_nt: TGCGCCAGCAGCCTCTTCGCCAGGCTCGAGCAGTACTTC; cdr3_aa: CASSLFARLEQYF
d_call: NA; v_call: TRBV7-9; clone_size: NA; j_call: TRBJ1-1; cdr3_nt: TGTGCCAGCAGCTTAGAGACAGCGAACACTGAAGCTTTCTTT; cdr3_aa: CASSLETANTEAFF
d_call: NA; v_call: TRBV30; clone_size: NA; j_call: TRBJ1-1; cdr3_nt: TGTGCCTGGAGTGTATTCCTCCACACTGAAGCTTTCTTT; cdr3_aa: CAWSVFLHTEAFF
d_call: NA; v_call: TRBV30; clone_size: NA; j_call: TRBJ2-6; cdr3_nt: TGTGCCTGGAGTTACTACGGGGCCAACGTCCTGACTTTC; cdr3_aa: CAWSYYGANVLTF
d_call: NA; v_call: TRBV5-1; clone_size: NA; j_call: TRBJ1-1; cdr3_nt: TGCGCCAGCAGCTTGGATGGCAGGGGTAACACTGAAGCTTTCTTT; cdr3_aa: CASSLDGRGNTEAFF
d_call: TRBD1; v_call: TRBV7-3; clone_size: NA; j_call: TRBJ2-5; cdr3_nt: TGTGCCAGCAGCTTCACAGGGGGCTGGGAGACCCAGTACTTC; cdr3_aa: CASSFTGGWETQYF
d_call: NA; v_call: TRBV6-5; clone_size: once; j_call: TRBJ1-1; cdr3_nt: TGTGCCAGCAGCAGGGACATGAACACTGAAGCTTTCTTT; cdr3_aa: CASSRDMNTEAFF
d_call: TRBD2; v_call: TRBV10-1; clone_size: NA; j_call: TRBJ2-1; cdr3_nt: TGCGCCACCCCGTTACTGACTAGCGGGAGCTCTGAGCAGTTCTTC; cdr3_aa: CATPLLTSGSSEQFF
d_call: NA; v_call: TRBV19; clone_size: few; j_call: TRBJ1-1; cdr3_nt: TGTGCCAGTAATCCCCGGCTAGAGAACACTGAAGCTTTCTTT; cdr3_aa: CASNPRLENTEAFF
d_call: NA; v_call: TRBV15; clone_size: NA; j_call: TRBJ1-5; cdr3_nt: TGTGCCACCAGCAGGGTCGGACTCAGCAATCAGCCCCAGCATTTT; cdr3_aa: CATSRVGLSNQPQHF
d_call: TRBD1; v_call: TRBV7-9; clone_size: NA; j_call: TRBJ1-4; cdr3_nt: TGTGCCAGCAGCCTACCGACAGGGGAATTTAATGAAAAACTGTTTTTT; cdr3_aa: CASSLPTGEFNEKLFF
d_call: TRBD2; v_call: TRBV27; clone_size: NA; j_call: TRBJ2-7; cdr3_nt: TGTGCCAGCAGTTTGCGGGAGGGCTCCTACGAGCAGTACTTC; cdr3_aa: CASSLREGSYEQYF
d_call: TRBD2; v_call: TRBV7-2; clone_size: NA; j_call: TRBJ2-3; cdr3_nt: TGTGCCAGCAGCTCCCAAGGGGGCGGACTAGCGCAACTCTCAGATACGCAGTATTTT; cdr3_aa: CASSSQGGGLAQLSDTQYF
d_call: NA; v_call: TRBV7-2; clone_size: NA; j_call: TRBJ2-7; cdr3_nt: TGTGCCAGCAGCCTTTTCGGACAGCCCGCCGAGCAGTACTTC; cdr3_aa: CASSLFGQPAEQYF
d_call: TRBD2; v_call: TRBV27; clone_size: NA; j_call: TRBJ2-3; cdr3_nt: TGTGCCAGCAGTTACAGACGGGGGACTAGCGGGGGACTTTCTAGAGATACGCAGTATTTT; cdr3_aa: CASSYRRGTSGGLSRDTQYF
d_call: TRBD2; v_call: TRBV27; clone_size: NA; j_call: TRBJ2-1; cdr3_nt: TGTGCCAGCAAGGTGCTAGCGGTTGGTGAGCAGTTCTTC; cdr3_aa: CASKVLAVGEQFF
d_call: NA; v_call: TRBV7-2; clone_size: NA; j_call: TRBJ1-2; cdr3_nt: TGTGCCAGCAGCTTAGGAGGCGCGGGCCAAAGCTTC; cdr3_aa: CASSLGGAGQSF
d_call: TRBD1; v_call: TRBV7-2; clone_size: NA; j_call: TRBJ1-4; cdr3_nt: TGTGCCAGCAGCCTTGGACAGGGAAATGAAAAACTGTTTTTT; cdr3_aa: CASSLGQGNEKLFF
d_call: TRBD2; v_call: TRBV13; clone_size: NA; j_call: TRBJ2-5; cdr3_nt: TGTGCCAGCAGCTTAGCGTGGACTGGCGGGAGGGCCCAAGAGACCCAGTACTTC; cdr3_aa: CASSLAWTGGRAQETQYF
d_call: NA; v_call: TRBV6-1; clone_size: NA; j_call: TRBJ1-1; cdr3_nt: TGTGCCAGCAGTGAGTGGGGGCGTACTGAAGCTTTCTTT; cdr3_aa: CASSEWGRTEAFF
d_call: TRBD1; v_call: TRBV4-3; clone_size: NA; j_call: TRBJ1-3; cdr3_nt: TGCGCCAGCAGCAGGGGGACAGGGGAGGATGGAAACACCATATATTTT; cdr3_aa: CASSRGTGEDGNTIYF